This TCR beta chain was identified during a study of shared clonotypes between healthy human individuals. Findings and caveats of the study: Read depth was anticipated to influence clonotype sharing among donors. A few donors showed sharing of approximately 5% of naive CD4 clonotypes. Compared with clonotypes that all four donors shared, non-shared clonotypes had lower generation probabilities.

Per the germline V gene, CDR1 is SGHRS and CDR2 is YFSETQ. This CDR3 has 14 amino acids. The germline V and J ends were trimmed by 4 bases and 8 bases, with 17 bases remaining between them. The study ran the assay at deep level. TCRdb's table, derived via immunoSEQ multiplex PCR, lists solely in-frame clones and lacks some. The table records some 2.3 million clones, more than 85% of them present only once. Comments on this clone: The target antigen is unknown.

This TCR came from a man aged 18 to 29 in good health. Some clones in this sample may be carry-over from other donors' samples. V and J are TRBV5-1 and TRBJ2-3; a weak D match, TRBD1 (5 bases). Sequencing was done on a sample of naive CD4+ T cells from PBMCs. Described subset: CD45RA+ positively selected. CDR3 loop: CASSPGQGKGTQYF. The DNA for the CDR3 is TGCGCCAGCAGCCCCGGGCAGGGCAAGGGTACGCAGTATTTT.